This is a list of T cell receptor beta chains from one sample in a study of cytomegalovirus exposure and HLA in healthy donors. Produced via immunoSEQ multiplex PCR; TCRdb's table is partial and in-frame only. The data show over 100,000 clones, with 85% to 90% seen just once and about 6% held by the top ten. The material sequenced was PBMCs. These receptors all stem from a young woman in good health and CMV-seropositive. The CDR3 runs from the conserved cysteine through the conserved F or W. Each record gives: J gene, V gene, CDR3 protein.

J gene: TRBJ2-1; V gene: TRBV5-4; CDR3 protein: CASSIGTRGNEQFF
J gene: TRBJ2-5; V gene: TRBV5-6; CDR3 protein: CASSSGSHQETQYF
J gene: TRBJ2-5; V gene: TRBV4-1; CDR3 protein: CASSPGQSQETQYF
J gene: TRBJ2-7; V gene: TRBV7-9; CDR3 protein: CASSQDNYEQYF
J gene: TRBJ1-5; V gene: TRBV19; CDR3 protein: CASSMVQNNQPQHF
J gene: TRBJ2-3; V gene: TRBV7-9; CDR3 protein: CASSLARGNTDTQYF
J gene: TRBJ1-5; V gene: TRBV7-2; CDR3 protein: CASSPTRGQIENQPQHF
J gene: TRBJ1-3; V gene: TRBV30; CDR3 protein: CAWSRGGTGRNTIYF
J gene: TRBJ1-1; V gene: TRBV4-1; CDR3 protein: CASSQSTLSGTEAFF
J gene: TRBJ1-1; V gene: TRBV5-1; CDR3 protein: CASSSGFRSTEAFF
J gene: TRBJ1-1; V gene: TRBV19; CDR3 protein: CASSSPDRGTEAFF
J gene: TRBJ1-1; V gene: TRBV7-9; CDR3 protein: CASTRQGRDTEAFF
J gene: TRBJ1-4; V gene: TRBV9; CDR3 protein: CASSAAGTGSEKLFF
J gene: TRBJ2-1; V gene: TRBV9; CDR3 protein: CASSKRGTGGTRNYNEQFF
J gene: TRBJ1-2; V gene: TRBV27; CDR3 protein: CASSSGTNFYGYTF
J gene: TRBJ1-2; V gene: TRBV18; CDR3 protein: CASSPPSNYGYTF
J gene: TRBJ2-5; V gene: TRBV18; CDR3 protein: CASSPPSVGRGQTQYF
J gene: TRBJ1-1; V gene: TRBV16; CDR3 protein: CASSQSSGGLAEAFF
J gene: TRBJ2-1; V gene: TRBV28; CDR3 protein: CASSDREPYNEQFF
J gene: TRBJ2-5; V gene: TRBV7-8; CDR3 protein: CASSLASGVQETQYF
J gene: TRBJ1-6; V gene: TRBV19; CDR3 protein: CASRRQENSPLHF
J gene: TRBJ2-3; V gene: TRBV7-7; CDR3 protein: CASSLGTATTDTQYF
J gene: TRBJ1-1; V gene: TRBV9; CDR3 protein: CASSVGPENTEAFF
J gene: TRBJ1-1; V gene: TRBV5-6; CDR3 protein: CASSLAAVIEAFF
J gene: TRBJ2-3; V gene: TRBV9; CDR3 protein: CASSPSGRASTDTQYF
J gene: TRBJ2-3; V gene: TRBV6-1; CDR3 protein: CASSESSADTQYF
J gene: TRBJ2-7; V gene: TRBV5-4; CDR3 protein: CASSSPGTGINEQYF
J gene: TRBJ1-1; V gene: TRBV7-3; CDR3 protein: CASSLEGQGQTEAFF
J gene: TRBJ2-1; V gene: TRBV5-6; CDR3 protein: CASSSTSGPNEQFF
J gene: TRBJ1-1; V gene: TRBV5-8; CDR3 protein: CASGRGYGPTEAFF
J gene: TRBJ2-1; V gene: TRBV5-1; CDR3 protein: CASSPGGEYNEQFF
J gene: TRBJ1-4; V gene: TRBV10-3; CDR3 protein: CAISESLGATNEKLFF
J gene: TRBJ2-3; V gene: TRBV7-9; CDR3 protein: CASSLSDTQYF
J gene: TRBJ2-7; V gene: TRBV13; CDR3 protein: CASSLGGVAYEQYF
J gene: TRBJ1-3; V gene: TRBV6-1; CDR3 protein: CASKAGTGAGNTIYF
J gene: TRBJ2-3; V gene: TRBV2; CDR3 protein: CASRRDSQTNFHTQYF
J gene: TRBJ2-7; V gene: TRBV5-1; CDR3 protein: CASSSGMTGVGEQYF
J gene: TRBJ1-1; V gene: TRBV7-6; CDR3 protein: CASSYQQGAKNHEAFF
J gene: TRBJ2-7; V gene: TRBV6-1; CDR3 protein: CASSEAAPYEQYF
J gene: TRBJ2-7; V gene: TRBV27; CDR3 protein: CASSSRSSYEQYF
J gene: TRBJ2-3; V gene: TRBV2; CDR3 protein: CASSPPPGGAQYF
J gene: TRBJ2-3; V gene: TRBV13; CDR3 protein: CASSPGGHTDTQYF
J gene: TRBJ2-7; V gene: TRBV19; CDR3 protein: CASSIGLSGLAGNYEQYF
J gene: TRBJ2-3; V gene: TRBV2; CDR3 protein: CASSESGYLTDTQYF
J gene: TRBJ1-1; V gene: TRBV18; CDR3 protein: CASSPYTDTEAFF
J gene: TRBJ1-2; V gene: TRBV30; CDR3 protein: CAWQGGYGYTF
J gene: TRBJ2-5; V gene: TRBV10-2; CDR3 protein: CASISGTSGGQETQYF
J gene: TRBJ2-7; V gene: TRBV5-1; CDR3 protein: CASSFGGLPYEQYF
J gene: TRBJ2-2; V gene: TRBV6-6; CDR3 protein: CASSYGAGRGTGELFF
J gene: TRBJ2-6; V gene: TRBV5-6; CDR3 protein: CASSPSGTGDSNVLTF
J gene: TRBJ1-2; V gene: TRBV5-1; CDR3 protein: CASSLDRVYYGYTF
J gene: TRBJ1-5; V gene: TRBV5-8; CDR3 protein: CASSLGQLYNQPQHF
J gene: TRBJ2-1; V gene: TRBV21-1; CDR3 protein: CASSGADNEQFF
J gene: TRBJ2-7; V gene: TRBV13; CDR3 protein: CASSWGPTYEQYF
J gene: TRBJ1-3; V gene: TRBV15; CDR3 protein: CATSREGQGGGNTIYF
J gene: TRBJ2-7; V gene: TRBV5-1; CDR3 protein: CASSLAGTVAYEQYF
J gene: TRBJ2-3; V gene: TRBV4-2; CDR3 protein: CASSQVQGLNTDTQYF
J gene: TRBJ2-1; V gene: TRBV19; CDR3 protein: CASRSGGRAANEQFF
J gene: TRBJ2-1; V gene: TRBV7-8; CDR3 protein: CASSQSGLAASEQFF